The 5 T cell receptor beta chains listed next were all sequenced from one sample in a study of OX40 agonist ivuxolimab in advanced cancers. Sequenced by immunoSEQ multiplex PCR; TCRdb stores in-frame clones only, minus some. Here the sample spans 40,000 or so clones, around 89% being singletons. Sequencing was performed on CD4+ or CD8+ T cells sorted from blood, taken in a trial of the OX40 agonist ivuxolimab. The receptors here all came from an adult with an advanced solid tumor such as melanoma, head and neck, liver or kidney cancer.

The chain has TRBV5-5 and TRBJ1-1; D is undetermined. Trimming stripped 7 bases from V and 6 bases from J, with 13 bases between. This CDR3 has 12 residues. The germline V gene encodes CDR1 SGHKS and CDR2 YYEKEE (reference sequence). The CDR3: CASPSEGAEAFF. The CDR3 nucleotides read TGTGCCAGCCCCTCCGAGGGCGCTGAAGCTTTCTTT.

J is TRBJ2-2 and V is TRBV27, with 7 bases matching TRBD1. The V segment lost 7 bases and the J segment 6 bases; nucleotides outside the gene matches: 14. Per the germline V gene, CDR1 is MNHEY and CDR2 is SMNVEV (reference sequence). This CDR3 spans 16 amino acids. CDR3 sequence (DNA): TGTGCCAGCACCGGGGACAGCCAGAAGGGGCCCGGGGAGCTGTTTTTT. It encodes CASTGDSQKGPGELFF.

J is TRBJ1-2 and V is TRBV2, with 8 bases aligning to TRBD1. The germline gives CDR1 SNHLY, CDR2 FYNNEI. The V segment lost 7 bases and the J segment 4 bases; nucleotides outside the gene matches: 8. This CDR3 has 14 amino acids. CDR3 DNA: TGTGCCAGCATCCGACAGGGGACGGGCTATGGCTACACCTTC. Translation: CASIRQGTGYGYTF.

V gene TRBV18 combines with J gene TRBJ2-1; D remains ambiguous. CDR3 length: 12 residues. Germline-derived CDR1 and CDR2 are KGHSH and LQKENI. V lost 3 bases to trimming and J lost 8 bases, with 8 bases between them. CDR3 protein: CASSPAAYEQFF. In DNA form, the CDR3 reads TGTGCCAGCTCACCGGCGGCCTATGAGCAGTTCTTC.

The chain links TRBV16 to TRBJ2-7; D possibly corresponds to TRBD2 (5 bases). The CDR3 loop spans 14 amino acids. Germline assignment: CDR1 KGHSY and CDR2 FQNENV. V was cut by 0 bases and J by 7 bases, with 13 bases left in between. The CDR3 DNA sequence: TGTGCCAGCAGCCAATCGGGCGAGGGTGTGGAGCAGTACTTC. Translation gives CASSQSGEGVEQYF.